This is a list of T cell receptor beta chains from one sample in a study of beta chain features in type 1 diabetes. Method: immunoSEQ multiplex PCR; TCRdb's copy keeps in-frame clones and lacks some. The sample lists 680,000 or so clones; about an eighth were seen once. The sequencing input was naive CD4+ T cells from blood. The receptors derive from a man between 18 and 29 years old with type 1 diabetes. The CDR3 runs from the conserved cysteine through the conserved F or W. Expanded clones get a size class; other rows say once, few or many, or leave the size out.

V	size	J	CDR3
TRBV7-3	few	TRBJ1-1	CASSFSTDTEAFF
TRBV5-1	.	TRBJ2-7	CASSMGQSYEQYF
TRBV5-1	.	TRBJ1-1	CASSLPDMPEAFF
TRBV28	few	TRBJ1-5	CASSLGGAVFNQPQHF
TRBV7-9	few	TRBJ1-6	CASSYGERSPLHF
TRBV9	.	TRBJ2-1	CASSTLAGGNNEQFF
TRBV25-1	few	TRBJ2-3	CASSPRTGPDTQYF
TRBV7-2	few	TRBJ1-6	CASSPGTWNSPLHF
TRBV7-2	few	TRBJ1-1	CASSRGTGLNTEAFF
TRBV30	few	TRBJ2-3	CARTEGGKNTQYF
TRBV2	.	TRBJ1-4	CASSPQGEKLFF
TRBV30	few	TRBJ2-7	CAWSATGEQYF
TRBV2	few	TRBJ2-7	CASREGPQGAYEQYF
TRBV7-9	.	TRBJ1-1	CASSPTGRNTEAFF
TRBV30	.	TRBJ2-2	CAWSSRGVSGELFF
TRBV29-1	few	TRBJ1-2	CSVEGRLQANYGYTF
TRBV5-4	.	TRBJ1-2	CASREGTLYGYTF
TRBV5-1	few	TRBJ2-7	CASSLGSQGAEEQYF
TRBV28	few	TRBJ2-3	CASSLQGQSTDTQYF
TRBV15	.	TRBJ2-1	CATSLDRAVYNEQFF
TRBV28	.	TRBJ2-1	CASSLSQGTAEQFF
TRBV21-1	few	TRBJ2-6	CASSKGARASGANVLTF
TRBV6-5	.	TRBJ2-1	CASNSRGAYNEQFF
TRBV10-3	.	TRBJ2-7	CAISGTSGGQSYEQYF
TRBV5-6	few	TRBJ2-3	CASSERVQAGTDTQYF
TRBV27	.	TRBJ1-1	CASSLWQGNTEAFF
TRBV6-5	few	TRBJ1-1	CASSYHGLNTEAFF
TRBV14	few	TRBJ2-1	CASSQQVEQFF
TRBV6-5	.	TRBJ1-2	CASSGTGENYGYTF
TRBV28	few	TRBJ2-1	CASSPSPMKQFF
TRBV5-1	.	TRBJ2-7	CASSLSAVGGSYEQYF
TRBV28	.	TRBJ1-2	CASSSLGQGANYGYTF
TRBV19	.	TRBJ2-5	CASSTSGTQYF
TRBV28	.	TRBJ2-7	CASSLGGSLSYEQYF
TRBV7-2	.	TRBJ2-1	CASSSTSGGWDEQFF
TRBV4-1	few	TRBJ2-1	CASSNGDRVVEQFF
TRBV13	few	TRBJ2-7	CASSLGGTGDNEQYF
TRBV6-1	few	TRBJ1-2	CASRTANYGYTF
TRBV6-1	.	TRBJ2-5	CASSPGTIKRETQYF
TRBV29-1	.	TRBJ2-7	CSVTGFGSSYEQYF
TRBV6-1	.	TRBJ2-6	CASREQGSGANVLTF
TRBV7-9	.	TRBJ1-2	CASSPTGLYGYTF
TRBV6-1	.	TRBJ2-4	CASSEAGVGLAKNIQYF
TRBV7-9	few	TRBJ1-6	CASSPDWESPLHF
TRBV19	.	TRBJ1-6	CASSPGAGRSYNSPLHF
TRBV7-2	few	TRBJ1-6	CASSLRYLQGGNSPLHF
TRBV4-2	.	TRBJ1-1	CASSQGERGIGADTEAFF
TRBV27	.	TRBJ1-6	CASSLSTVKGPLHF
TRBV2	.	TRBJ2-7	CASSEGGGAYEQYF
TRBV7-3	few	TRBJ2-1	CASSSTHNEQFF
TRBV5-1	few	TRBJ2-2	CASSLAPDRESGELFF
TRBV10-3	few	TRBJ1-1	CAISGQGRHTEAFF
TRBV27	.	TRBJ2-7	CASRPRQTSYEQYF
TRBV7-6	.	TRBJ2-7	CASSLGRGVVGNEQYF